This TCR beta chain is drawn from a study of radiotherapy plus CTLA-4 blockade in lung cancer. Libraries were prepared by immunoSEQ multiplex PCR; TCRdb keeps only in-frame clonotypes and omits some of them. The sample includes tens of thousands of clones, more than 65% of them seen just once. Germline values: CDR1 SEHNR, CDR2 FQNEAQ (reference sequence). Trimming took 4 bases from V and 0 from J; bases not matched to a gene: 6. CDR3 size: 17 residues. The TCR comes from a human donor with non-small cell lung cancer who had a partial response to radiotherapy plus ipilimumab. The J gene is TRBJ1-3, the V gene TRBV7-9; 10 positions match TRBD1. Sequenced material: peripheral blood, taken from a patient treated with radiotherapy plus ipilimumab. The CDR3 region is CASSSGQGRISGNTIYF. In DNA, the CDR3 is TGTGCCAGCAGCTCGGGACAGGGGCGAATCTCTGGAAACACCATATATTTT.